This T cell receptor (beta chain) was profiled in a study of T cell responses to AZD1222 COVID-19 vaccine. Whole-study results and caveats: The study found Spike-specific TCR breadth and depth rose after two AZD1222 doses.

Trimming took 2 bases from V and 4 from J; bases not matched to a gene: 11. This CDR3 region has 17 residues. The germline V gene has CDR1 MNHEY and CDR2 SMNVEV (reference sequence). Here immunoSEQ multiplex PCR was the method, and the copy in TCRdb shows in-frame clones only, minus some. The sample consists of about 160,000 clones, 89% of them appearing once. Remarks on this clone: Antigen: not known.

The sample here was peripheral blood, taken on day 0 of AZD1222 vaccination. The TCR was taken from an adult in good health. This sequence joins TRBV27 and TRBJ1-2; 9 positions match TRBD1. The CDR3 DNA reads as TGTGCCAGCAGTTTAAGTTCGACAGGGGGTTTACTCTATGGCTACACCTTC. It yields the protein CASSLSSTGGLLYGYTF.